Listed here is a single TCR beta chain. Its antigen is not identified. This entry belongs to a study of CD8+ T cells in alopecia areata. General study findings and limits: Possibly because of HLA-related factors, TCR sharing was less clear across patients than in mice.

The CDR3 consists of 14 residues. Germline assignment: CDR1 SGHDT and CDR2 YYEEEE. The germline V and J ends were trimmed by 0 bases and 7 bases, with 13 bases remaining between them. Following extraction, RNA underwent reverse transcription to cDNA, which served as the sequencing template. Here immunoSEQ multiplex PCR was the method, and the copy in TCRdb shows in-frame clones only, minus some. The data show around 100,000 clones, roughly 50% seen once. The chain combines TRBV5-6 with TRBJ2-5; D might be TRBD2 (6 bases). The specimen was CD4+ T cells sorted from blood. This TCR derives from a human donor in good health. The CDR3 DNA follows: TGTGCCAGCAGCTTGGGCGGGACCGAATGGACCCAGTACTTC. Translated, it gives CASSLGGTEWTQYF.